One and the same sample provided the 20 T cell receptor beta chains below, sequenced in a study of radiation and T cells in renal cell carcinoma. Profiled with immunoSEQ multiplex PCR; TCRdb holds only in-frame clones, not every one. This table holds approximately 10,000 clones, approximately 54% found once. Treatment reported: 15 Gy SBRT to primary tumor, nephrectomy 4 weeks later. Sequences were derived from tumor tissue, sampled from a patient whose treatment included radiotherapy and nephrectomy. These receptors originate from a man aged 60-69 years with renal cell carcinoma.

J is TRBJ2-7 and V is TRBV2; 7 nucleotides agree with TRBD2. This CDR3 spans 14 amino acids. V trimming: 2 bases; J trimming: 2 bases; junction bases outside the gene matches: 3. CDR1 and CDR2 (germline): SNHLY, FYNNEI. The CDR3 DNA follows: TGTGCCAGCAGTGAACAGGGAGGGGCCTACGAGCAGTACTTC. As protein: CASSEQGGAYEQYF.

This clone was detected only a few times. The chain employs TRBV19 and TRBJ1-5, with a weak D call TRBD1 (6 bases). The CDR3 has 15 residues. Germline V gene sequence: CDR1 LNHDA, CDR2 SQIVND (reference sequence). V shed 1 base and J shed 6 bases, with 13 bases lying between them. The CDR3 spells CASSIGETGGQPQHF. The CDR3 DNA reads TGTGCCAGTAGTATAGGAGAGACAGGTGGTCAGCCCCAGCATTTT.

The chain combines TRBV4-3 with TRBJ2-7; D may be TRBD1 (6 bases). Germline V gives CDR1 LGHNA, CDR2 YSLEER. The CDR3 is 14 residues long. Trimming pared 2 bases from V and 3 bases from J, leaving 11 bases between. The CDR3 nucleotides are TGCGCCAGCAGCCAAATGGGGGCGGGCTACGAGCAGTACTTC. Protein: CASSQMGAGYEQYF.

The chain couples TRBV10-3 to TRBJ1-1; D is possibly TRBD1 (5 bases). Germline V gene data show CDR1 as ENHRY and CDR2 as SYGVKD. The V and J ends lost 4 bases and 0 bases respectively, with 9 bases between them. The CDR3 totals 14 residues. The CDR3 protein is CAISGAGMNTEAFF. The CDR3 coding sequence is TGTGCCATCAGTGGGGCAGGGATGAACACTGAAGCTTTCTTT.

This clone was counted a few times. CDR3 coding DNA: TGTGCCAGCAGCCAGGGGGGACAAAACATTCAGTACTTC. This codes for CASSQGGQNIQYF. This chain connects TRBV28 to TRBJ2-4; D is perhaps TRBD1 (7 bases). Germline CDR1 reads MDHEN; CDR2 reads SYDVKM. CDR3 length: 13 residues. Trimming took 6 bases from V and 5 from J, leaving 11 bases between them.

The chain has TRBV19 and TRBJ1-5; TRBD1 aligns across 7 bases. Unmatched junction bases numbered 3, after V lost 3 bases and J lost 4 bases. This CDR3 contains 14 residues. Germline V lookup: CDR1 LNHDA, CDR2 SQIVND (reference sequence). For the CDR3, the DNA is TGTGCCAGTAGTATGGGGGACAGTAATCAGCCCCAGCATTTT. It specifies CASSMGDSNQPQHF.

J is TRBJ2-7 and V is TRBV2, with D perhaps given as TRBD1 or TRBD2 (6 bases each). V lost 3 bases, J lost 5 bases, and 20 bases lay in between. The CDR3 is 16 residues long. CDR1 is SNHLY and CDR2 is FYNNEI in the germline V gene. CDR3 DNA: TGTGCCAGCAGTGATTCGGGGGCCCGCCCTGTAAACGAGCAGTACTTC. As protein: CASSDSGARPVNEQYF.

The chain carries TRBV28 and TRBJ1-4; TRBD1 matches at 7 bases. The CDR3 is 14 residues long. J gave up 3 bases and V 2 bases, and 0 bases lay outside the gene matches. From germline, CDR1 is MDHEN and CDR2 SYDVKM. As DNA, the CDR3 is TGTGCCAGCAGTTTACAGGGGGCTAATGAAAAACTGTTTTTT. Translating it yields CASSLQGANEKLFF.

The chain links TRBV9 to TRBJ2-7; D perhaps matches TRBD2 (6 bases). Looked up from germline, CDR1 is SGDLS and CDR2 is YYNGEE. The CDR3 contains 14 residues. The V end was cut by 0 bases, the J end by 1 base, with 8 bases between. CDR3 nucleotides: TGTGCCAGCAGCGTAGCGAGCGGGTCCTACGAGCAGTACTTC. It translates to CASSVASGSYEQYF.

The chain recombines TRBV29-1 with TRBJ1-1; 7 bases agree with TRBD1. CDR1 SQVTM and CDR2 ANQGSEA come from the germline V gene. CDR3 size: 11 residues. The trim removed 4 bases at V and 10 bases at J, leaving 6 bases unmatched. CDR3 loop: CSVGQGGRAFF. The CDR3 bases are TGCAGCGTTGGACAGGGTGGAAGAGCTTTCTTT.

This chain joins TRBV21-1 and TRBJ1-2. TRBV21-1 is given as a pseudogene. The CDR3 totals 16 residues. The CDR3 reads CASSKVGGAQADGYTF. CDR3 nucleotide sequence: TGTGCCAGCAGCAAAGTTGGGGGGGCGCAGGCAGATGGCTACACCTTC.

This clone has more than one count but fewer than ten. The J gene is TRBJ1-5, the V gene TRBV19; 10 bases line up with TRBD1. The junction had 5 bases not matched to a gene; V was cut back by 6 bases and J by 6 bases. Germline assignment: CDR1 LNHDA and CDR2 SQIVND (reference sequence). CDR3 size: 14 residues. As DNA, the CDR3 is TGTGCCAGTAGCTTGACAGGGGGCAGTCAGCCCCAGCATTTT. It codes for CASSLTGGSQPQHF.

The chain recombines TRBV28 with TRBJ1-2, with TRBD1 as a possible D gene (5 bases). Trimming stripped 1 base from V and 7 bases from J, with 10 bases between. The CDR3 length is 13 residues. Germline-derived CDR1 and CDR2 are MDHEN and SYDVKM. Here the CDR3 DNA reads TGTGCCAGCAGTTTATCACGGGGGAGTGGCTACACCTTC. Translated: CASSLSRGSGYTF.

This clone was counted between two and nine times. The V gene is TRBV5-4, the J gene TRBJ1-4; D is ambiguous. The V and J ends lost 0 bases and 7 bases respectively, with 13 bases between them. The germline V gene encodes CDR1 SGHNT and CDR2 YYREEE (reference sequence). This CDR3 spans 15 amino acids. The CDR3 sequence is CASSLGAGIGEKLFF. The CDR3 region has the DNA TGTGCCAGCAGCTTGGGCGCGGGGATTGGTGAAAAACTGTTTTTT.

The chain links TRBV9 to TRBJ1-6; 10 nucleotides match TRBD1. CDR1 is SGDLS and CDR2 is YYNGEE in the germline V gene. The J segment lost 9 bases and the V segment lost 0 bases, leaving 3 bases of the junction unmatched. The CDR3 is made up of 15 amino acids. The CDR3 region is CASSVARDRGSPLHF. CDR3 DNA sequence: TGTGCCAGCAGCGTAGCCCGGGACAGGGGTTCACCCCTCCACTTT.

This clone was picked up one time. CDR3 nucleotides: TGTGCCAGCAGCTCATCAACTCTAGCGGGAGAGTCCTACGAGCAGTACTTC. Residues: CASSSSTLAGESYEQYF. This sequence joins TRBV7-9 and TRBJ2-7, with 10 nucleotides matching TRBD2. Germline CDR1 and CDR2: SEHNR and FQNEAQ (reference sequence). The junction had 10 bases not matched to a gene; V was cut back by 4 bases and J by 1 base. CDR3 length: 17 residues.

The chain has TRBV7-2 and TRBJ1-2; D is unclear. In germline, CDR1 is SGHTA, CDR2 FQGNSA. V lost 7 bases and J lost 0, with 12 bases in between. The CDR3 runs 14 residues. The CDR3 sequence is CASKPATPNYGYTF. The CDR3 DNA follows: TGTGCCAGCAAGCCGGCCACTCCTAACTATGGCTACACCTTC.

The chain couples TRBV6-4 to TRBJ2-3; the D gene is possibly TRBD1 (6 bases). The CDR3 consists of 14 residues. CDR1 is MRHNA, CDR2 SNTAGT, per germline. V lost 5 bases and J lost 0, with 9 bases in between. Here the CDR3 DNA reads TGTGCCAGCAGTCCCAGGGGAAGCACAGATACGCAGTATTTT. This codes for CASSPRGSTDTQYF.

This sequence joins TRBV4-2 and TRBJ1-1, with 9 bases aligning to TRBD1. From germline, CDR1 is LGHNA and CDR2 YNFKEQ. After removal of 0 bases from V and 5 bases from J, the junction contained 13 bases not matched to a gene. CDR3 length: 18 residues. The CDR3 DNA reads TGTGCCAGCAGCCAAGATGAGATTGGGACAGGGTTCTCGACTGAAGCTTTCTTT. As protein: CASSQDEIGTGFSTEAFF.

This clone was counted a few times. The chain joins TRBV11-3 to TRBJ2-7; tentatively, D is TRBD2 (5 bases). Trimming left V 1 base short and J 7 bases short, with 17 bases between. The CDR3 totals 15 residues. Germline CDR1 and CDR2: SGHNT and YENEEA. The CDR3 DNA reads as TGTGCCAGCAGCTTAGGTCGGGGTCAAGGCGCTGAGCAGTACTTC. It translates to CASSLGRGQGAEQYF.